Presented here are 22 T cell receptor beta chains from one specimen sequenced in a study of control samples from healthy donors and cancer patients. Data came from immunoSEQ multiplex PCR; TCRdb stores just in-frame clones and leaves some out. The sample yields fewer than 200,000 clones, over 85% seen once. What was sequenced was blood. These receptors were taken from a man aged 30-40 years in good health.

J is TRBJ2-7 and V is TRBV19; TRBD1 aligns across 7 bases. The CDR3 loop spans 14 amino acids. Germline values: CDR1 LNHDA, CDR2 SQIVND (reference sequence). V lost 3 bases to trimming and J lost 4 bases; unmatched junction nucleotides: 6. DNA for the CDR3: TGTGCCAGTAGTATTTCCGGGGACAGTTACGAGCAGTACTTC. Translated, it gives CASSISGDSYEQYF.

The chain joins TRBV14 to TRBJ2-1; perhaps TRBD2 as D (6 bases). The germline V gene has CDR1 SGHDN and CDR2 FVKESK. V lost 1 base and J lost 4, with 14 bases in between. CDR3 length: 16 amino acids. This CDR3 is CASSQGLSGDYNEQFF. CDR3 DNA sequence: TGTGCCAGCAGCCAAGGCTTATCGGGGGATTACAATGAGCAGTTCTTC. Complete variable domain (other parts from reference TRBV14 and TRBJ2-1): EAGVTQFPSHSVIEKGQTVTLRCDPISGHDNLYWYRRVMGKEIKFLLHFVKESKQDESGMPNNRFLAERTGGTYSTLKVQPAELEDSGVYFCASSQGLSGDYNEQFFGPGTRLTVL.

This clone was recorded only once. The chain is built from TRBV2 and TRBJ1-1; 7 bases map to TRBD1. Germline V gene sequence: CDR1 SNHLY, CDR2 FYNNEI. The length of the CDR3 is 15 residues. The junction had 4 bases not matched to a gene; V was cut back by 3 bases and J by 0 bases. In DNA, the CDR3 is TGTGCCAGCAGTGAGACAGGGACTATGAACACTGAAGCTTTCTTT. Encoded protein: CASSETGTMNTEAFF.

The V call is TRBV5-1, the J call TRBJ2-3; possible D gene TRBD2, 5 bases. With 0 bases removed from V and 6 bases from J, the gap between germline ends came to 8 bases. Germline CDR1 reads SGHRS; CDR2 reads YFSETQ. The CDR3 loop spans 13 amino acids. The CDR3 protein is CASSLATGDTQYF. In DNA, the CDR3 is TGCGCCAGCAGCTTGGCCACGGGGGATACGCAGTATTTT. The whole variable domain, remainder taken from reference TRBV5-1 and TRBJ2-3, is KAGVTQTPRYLIKTRGQQVTLSCSPISGHRSVSWYQQTPGQGLQFLFEYFSETQRNKGNFPGRFSGRQFSNSRSEMNVSTLELGDSALYLCASSLATGDTQYFGPGTRLTVL.

The chain links TRBV2 to TRBJ1-5; tentatively, D is TRBD1 (6 bases). There are 18 residues in the CDR3. Trimming shortened V by 4 bases and J by 3 bases, and 22 bases separated the two germline ends. Per the germline V gene, CDR1 is SNHLY and CDR2 is FYNNEI. The CDR3 DNA sequence: TGTGCCAGCAGTGGTCACTTTGGCAGGGGTCATTCCAATCAGCCCCAGCATTTT. This codes for CASSGHFGRGHSNQPQHF.

The V gene is TRBV27, the J gene TRBJ2-3; TRBD2 matches at 8 bases. J was trimmed by 2 bases and V by 0 bases; bases with no gene match: 1. This CDR3 has 15 amino acids. Germline CDR1 is MNHEY and CDR2 is SMNVEV (reference sequence). Here the CDR3 reads CASSLSGLATDTQYF. CDR3 coding DNA: TGTGCCAGCAGTTTATCTGGACTAGCCACAGATACGCAGTATTTT.

V is TRBV11-2 and J is TRBJ2-7; 12 nucleotides align to TRBD2. CDR3 length: 16 amino acids. With 5 bases clipped from V and 0 bases from J, the junction kept 5 bases outside the gene matches. Per the germline V gene, CDR1 is SGHAT and CDR2 is FQNNGV. CDR3: CASSQGLAGVSYEQYF. The CDR3 region has the DNA TGTGCCAGCAGCCAGGGACTAGCGGGTGTCTCCTACGAGCAGTACTTC.

This chain connects TRBV6-6 to TRBJ1-5; the D is unclear. Trimming cost V 6 bases and J 7 bases, with 10 bases left between them. The CDR3 runs to 12 residues. Germline values: CDR1 MNHNY, CDR2 SVGAGI (reference sequence). The CDR3 loop is CASSFVGQPQHF. The CDR3 DNA is TGTGCCAGCAGCTTTGTAGGCCAGCCCCAGCATTTT.

This clone appeared a single time. This chain uses TRBV2 with TRBJ1-6; D is perhaps TRBD1 (5 bases). Germline V gene data show CDR1 as SNHLY and CDR2 as FYNNEI. The V end was cut by 7 bases, the J end by 7 bases, with 20 bases between. The CDR3 is 16 amino acids. The CDR3 protein is CASTQQAYSENSPLHF. In DNA, the CDR3 is TGTGCCAGCACCCAACAGGCATATAGCGAAAATTCACCCCTCCACTTT.

The chain employs TRBV5-1 and TRBJ2-7, with 7 nucleotides matching TRBD2. J lost 4 bases, V lost 3 bases, and 7 bases had no gene match. The CDR3 runs to 14 residues. CDR1 and CDR2 from the germline V gene are SGHRS and YFSETQ. For the CDR3, the DNA is TGCGCCAGCAGCTCAGGACTAGTCAGATACGAGCAGTACTTC. It is translated as CASSSGLVRYEQYF.

This chain uses TRBV5-1 with TRBJ1-1; D might be TRBD1 (6 bases). The ends were cut back, 5 bases at V and 11 bases at J, with 19 bases in the middle. The CDR3 length is 13 residues. Germline CDR1 and CDR2: SGHRS and YFSETQ. As DNA, the CDR3 is TGCGCCAGCAGTTTTCAGGGGTCGGATTCGGCTTTCTTT. It is translated as CASSFQGSDSAFF.

This clone occurred once. The chain combines TRBV7-2 with TRBJ2-6; TRBD1 is a possible D gene (6 bases). Looked up from germline, CDR1 is SGHTA and CDR2 is FQGNSA. This CDR3 is built from 18 residues. The V gene lost 5 bases and the J gene lost 0 bases, with 17 bases spanning the gap. CDR3 residues: CASSPDQGILSGANVLTF. The CDR3 region has the DNA TGTGCCAGCAGCCCAGACCAGGGGATTCTCTCTGGGGCCAACGTCCTGACTTTC.

The V call is TRBV14, the J call TRBJ2-3; D unclear. The CDR3 extends over 13 amino acids. Trimming shortened V by 1 base and J by 1 base, and 3 bases separated the two germline ends. Germline V gives CDR1 SGHDN, CDR2 FVKESK. This CDR3 is CASSQAGTDTQYF. CDR3 coding DNA: TGTGCCAGCAGCCAAGCGGGCACAGATACGCAGTATTTT.

This clone was detected a few times. The rearrangement joins TRBV4-2 to TRBJ1-2; D is ambiguous. The V end lost 4 bases, the J end lost 6 bases, and 21 bases lay between the germline ends. CDR1 and CDR2 from the germline V gene are LGHNA and YNFKEQ. This CDR3 contains 16 residues. CDR3 in amino acids: CASSPEGGNSRDGYTF. The CDR3 bases are TGTGCCAGCAGCCCCGAAGGTGGGAATAGTAGGGATGGCTACACCTTC.

The chain employs TRBV5-5 and TRBJ2-7, with D tentatively TRBD2 (7 bases). V lost 2 bases and J 6 bases, leaving 15 bases between the germline ends. The CDR3 runs to 14 residues. Germline V gives CDR1 SGHKS, CDR2 YYEKEE (reference sequence). The CDR3 here is CASSFSWGGSEQYF. Written as DNA, the CDR3 is TGTGCCAGCAGCTTTTCGTGGGGGGGCAGCGAGCAGTACTTC.

The chain carries TRBV4-3 and TRBJ2-2; 7 bases align to TRBD1. With V trimmed by 8 bases and J by 6 bases, 6 bases remained unmatched. Germline-derived CDR1 and CDR2 are LGHNA and YSLEER. The CDR3 has 13 residues. CDR3 residues: CASGTVPAGELFF. In nucleotides, the CDR3 is TGCGCCAGCGGGACAGTTCCCGCCGGGGAGCTGTTTTTT.

The chain couples TRBV25-1 to TRBJ1-4; 7 bases line up with TRBD1. CDR1 and CDR2 from the germline V gene are MGHDK and SYGVNS. The CDR3 extends over 15 amino acids. The V segment lost 2 bases and the J segment 6 bases; nucleotides outside the gene matches: 6. The DNA for the CDR3 is TGTGCCAGCAGTGAAGGACAGGCATATTATGAAAAACTGTTTTTT. This sequence encodes CASSEGQAYYEKLFF.

V usage is TRBV7-2 and J usage is TRBJ2-7; possibly TRBD2 for D (6 bases). The germline gives CDR1 SGHTA, CDR2 FQGNSA. The V gene lost 4 bases and the J gene lost 0 bases, with 13 bases spanning the gap. There are 15 residues in the CDR3. CDR3: CASSSSGPSSYEQYF. CDR3 DNA: TGTGCCAGCAGCTCGAGCGGGCCCAGCTCCTACGAGCAGTACTTC. Variable domain in full (rest from reference TRBV7-2 and TRBJ2-7): GAGVSQSPSNKVTEKGKDVELRCDPISGHTALYWYRQSLGQGLEFLIYFQGNSAPDKSGLPSDRFSAERTGGSVSTLTIQRTQQEDSAVYLCASSSSGPSSYEQYFGPGTRLTVT.

The genes are TRBV2 and TRBJ2-3; the D gene is possibly TRBD1 (5 bases). In germline, CDR1 is SNHLY, CDR2 FYNNEI. Trimming took 7 bases from V and 2 from J, leaving 22 bases between them. This CDR3 comprises 17 residues. DNA for the CDR3: TGTGCCAGCACCCTAAGTGAGATGGGGCTCGCCACAGATACGCAGTATTTT. Residues: CASTLSEMGLATDTQYF.

V and J are TRBV2 and TRBJ1-2; D not resolved. V was clipped by 5 bases and J by 5 bases, with 15 bases between them. The CDR3 extends over 14 amino acids. Germline CDR1 and CDR2: SNHLY and FYNNEI. CDR3 in amino acids: CASSSFPGGYGYTF. CDR3 bases: TGTGCCAGCAGTTCTTTCCCTGGCGGGTATGGCTACACCTTC.

CDR3 DNA sequence: TGTGCCAGCAGCTTACCCCCCGCTCAGCCCCAGCATTTT. The encoded protein is CASSLPPAQPQHF. V gene TRBV7-2 combines with J gene TRBJ1-5, with D unresolved. The CDR3 is 13 residues long. The V gene's germline CDR1 is SGHTA and CDR2 FQGNSA. The V and J ends lost 2 bases and 6 bases respectively, with 8 bases between them.

The chain employs TRBV9 and TRBJ1-1; TRBD1 might be the D (6 bases). The CDR3 totals 13 residues. CDR1 SGDLS and CDR2 YYNGEE come from the germline V gene. Trimming cost V 4 bases and J 5 bases, with 12 bases left between them. The CDR3 sequence is CASSPTRGTEAFF. The CDR3 region has the DNA TGTGCCAGCAGCCCCACGAGGGGGACTGAAGCTTTCTTT.